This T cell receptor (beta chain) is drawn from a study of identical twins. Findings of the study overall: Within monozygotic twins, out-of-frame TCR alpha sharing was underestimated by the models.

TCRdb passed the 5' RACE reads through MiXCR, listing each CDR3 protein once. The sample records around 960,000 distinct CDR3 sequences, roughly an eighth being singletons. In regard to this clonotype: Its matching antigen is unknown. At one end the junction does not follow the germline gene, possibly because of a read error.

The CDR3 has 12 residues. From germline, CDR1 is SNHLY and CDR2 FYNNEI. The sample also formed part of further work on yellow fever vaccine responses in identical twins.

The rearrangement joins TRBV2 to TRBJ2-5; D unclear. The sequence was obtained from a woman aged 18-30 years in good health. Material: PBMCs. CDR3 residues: CASSGPGLLHTF. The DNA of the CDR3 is TGTGCCAGCAGTGGGCCAGGCCTCCTCCATACTTTC.